The 14 T cell receptor beta chains reported below all come from one sample, sequenced in a study of molecular identifiers for immune sequencing clone quantification. TCRdb analysed the PCR reads with MiXCR anew, one entry per CDR3 protein. The sample has just under 65,000 distinct CDR3 sequences; under 20% are singletons. The sequenced sample consisted of naive CD8+ T cells from blood, with Jurkat cell RNA spiked in. Subset reported: FACS-sorted CD8+CD4-CCR7+CD45RA+ naive T cells. The receptors stem from a human donor in good health. Some libraries in this study had Jurkat cell RNA spiked in.

This clonotype has only a few counts. V usage is TRBV29-1 and J usage is TRBJ1-3; no clear D. The V gene lost 5 bases and the J gene lost 0 bases, with 11 bases spanning the gap. This CDR3 has 14 amino acids. Germline CDR1 is SQVTM and CDR2 is ANQGSEA. CDR3 region: CSVMTFNSGNTIYF. The DNA of the CDR3 is TGCAGCGTTATGACTTTCAACTCTGGAAACACCATATATTTT.

This clonotype was counted between two and nine times. A much more abundant neighbour one base away suggests this may be a read error. This rearrangement joins TRBV6-4 to TRBJ2-7, with D possibly being TRBD1 (5 bases). V was clipped by 8 bases and J by 5 bases, with 22 bases between them. Germline V CDR1 and CDR2: MRHNA, SNTAGT. This CDR3 is 15 amino acids long. CDR3 residues: CASGPRFPGPHEQYF. The CDR3 coding sequence is TGTGCCAGCGGTCCCCGCTTCCCAGGGCCCCACGAGCAGTACTTC.

This clonotype has a count of ten or more. The chain couples TRBV14 to TRBJ2-1; D is uncertain. Germline CDR1 is SGHDN and CDR2 is FVKESK. This CDR3 spans 13 amino acids. V was clipped by 3 bases and J by 10 bases, with 13 bases between them. The CDR3 region is CASSHLLPVEQFF. As DNA, the CDR3 is TGTGCCAGCAGCCACCTCCTCCCCGTCGAGCAGTTCTTC.

Turning to this clonotype: The junction departs from the called germline gene at one end, perhaps through a read error. This chain links TRBV12-3 or TRBV12-4 with TRBJ1-2, with no clear D. This CDR3 comprises 13 residues. The CDR3 region is CAGSLGPSYGYTF. The CDR3, as DNA: TGCGCCGGCAGTCTAGGGCCCTCTTATGGCTACACCTTC.

The table lists this clonotype with many counts. The chain couples TRBV4-1 to TRBJ1-6, with TRBD1 matching 9 bases. Trimming at V came to 1 base and at J to 9 bases, leaving 7 bases not matched to a gene. This CDR3 region has 16 residues. Germline V gene sequence: CDR1 MGHRA, CDR2 YSYEKL. The CDR3 region has the DNA TGCGCCAGCAGCCAAGCTTGGGGACAGGGAAGTTCACCCCTCCACTTT. It encodes CASSQAWGQGSSPLHF.

The table lists this clonotype with many counts. The V and J genes are TRBV7-2 and TRBJ2-1; maybe TRBD2 (5 bases). Deletions cut 5 bases from V and 6 bases from J, with 23 bases between. The germline V gene encodes CDR1 SGHTA and CDR2 FQGNSA. The CDR3 runs 17 residues. Here the CDR3 DNA reads TGTGCCAGCAGCCCGCGCTCCCGGGGTCTAGTCACCAATGAGCAGTTCTTC. Its protein product is CASSPRSRGLVTNEQFF. The variable domain in full, completed from reference TRBV7-2 and TRBJ2-1, reads GAGVSQSPSNKVTEKGKDVELRCDPISGHTALYWYRQSLGQGLEFLIYFQGNSAPDKSGLPSDRFSAERTGGSVSTLTIQRTQQEDSAVYLCASSPRSRGLVTNEQFFGPGTRLTVL.

This clonotype has a count of ten or more. This chain links TRBV13 with TRBJ1-1; D is uncertain. Germline V gene data show CDR1 as PRHDT and CDR2 as FYEKMQ (reference sequence). The CDR3 is 14 residues long. V lost 2 bases and J 0 bases, leaving 7 bases between the germline ends. CDR3 in DNA: TGTGCCAGCAGCTTAAGAAATGTGAACACTGAAGCTTTCTTT. Translation: CASSLRNVNTEAFF.

This clonotype was counted ten times or more. J is TRBJ2-3 and V is TRBV24-1, with D tentatively TRBD2 (6 bases). This CDR3 spans 16 amino acids. V gave up 0 bases and J gave up 5 bases, with 14 bases separating them. Germline V lookup: CDR1 KGHDR, CDR2 SFDVKD. The CDR3, as DNA: TGTGCCACCAGTGATTTGGATAGCGGTGTCGGAGATACGCAGTATTTT. Translated: CATSDLDSGVGDTQYF.

A word on this clonotype: A much larger clone is a single base away; this may be a read error. The chain couples TRBV7-9 to TRBJ1-6; the D is unclear. This CDR3 contains 17 residues. Germline CDR1 SEHNR, CDR2 FQNEAQ (reference sequence). CDR3 residues: CASTGGEASSYNSPLNF. CDR3 sequence (DNA): TGTGCCAGCACCGGAGGAGAGGCAAGCTCCTATAATTCACCCCTCAACTTT. Full variable domain (rest looked up from reference TRBV7-9 and TRBJ1-6): DTGVSQNPRHKITKRGQNVTFRCDPISEHNRLYWYRQTLGQGPEFLTYFQNEAQLEKSRLLSDRFSAERPKGSFSTLEIQRTEQGDSAMYLCASTGGEASSYNSPLNFGNGTRLTVT.

This clonotype was detected many times. V is TRBV29-1 and J is TRBJ2-1; 7 nucleotides line up with TRBD1. J lost 9 bases, V lost 1 base, and 3 bases had no gene match. Germline V gives CDR1 SQVTM, CDR2 ANQGSEA. The CDR3 consists of 12 residues. As DNA, the CDR3 is TGCAGCGTTGAAGGGGACAGCGTTGAGCAGTTCTTC. Protein product: CSVEGDSVEQFF.

A note on this clonotype: A read error is possible here, since a much larger clone lies one base away. The V and J genes are TRBV20-1 and TRBJ2-7, with no clear D. This CDR3 is built from 13 residues. Trimming took off 7 bases at V and 2 bases at J, with 15 bases between the two ends. Germline V gives CDR1 DFQATT, CDR2 SNEGSKA (reference sequence). CDR3 bases: TGCAGTGAGTTGACTCTAAGCCCCTACGAGCAGTACTTC. Amino acids: CSELTLSPYEQYF.

This clonotype was counted at least ten times. V is TRBV28 and J is TRBJ2-1; 11 nucleotides line up with TRBD2. In germline, CDR1 is MDHEN, CDR2 SYDVKM. The CDR3 runs 18 residues. V dropped 6 bases and J dropped 0; count of bases not matched to a gene: 10. This CDR3 is CASSPLAGVVGSYNEQFF. CDR3 DNA sequence: TGTGCCAGCAGCCCACTAGCGGGAGTGGTCGGCTCCTACAATGAGCAGTTCTTC. Based on the CDR3 plus reference TRBV28 and TRBJ2-1, the full variable domain is DVKVTQSSRYLVKRTGEKVFLECVQDMDHENMFWYRQDPGLGLRLIYFSYDVKMKEKGDIPEGYSVSREKKERFSLILESASTNQTSMYLCASSPLAGVVGSYNEQFFGPGTRLTVL.

This clonotype was seen ten or more times. This chain links TRBV11-2 with TRBJ2-5; 13 bases line up with TRBD2. V trimming: 2 bases; J trimming: 1 base; junction bases outside the gene matches: 10. CDR3 length: 19 amino acids. CDR1 is SGHAT, CDR2 FQNNGV, per germline. The CDR3, as DNA: TGTGCCAGCAGCTTACACGTGCGGACTAGCGGGAGCCGCCAAGAGACCCAGTACTTC. Amino acid sequence: CASSLHVRTSGSRQETQYF.

Concerning this clonotype itself: A clone one base away is much larger, so this may be a read error. The chain carries TRBV5-1 and TRBJ2-3; no definite D call. CDR3 length: 14 amino acids. The germline V gene encodes CDR1 SGHRS and CDR2 YFSETQ. The V and J ends lost 7 bases and 4 bases respectively, with 16 bases between them. The CDR3 region is CASGYFSGADTQYF. CDR3 DNA sequence: TGCGCCAGCGGCTATTTTTCGGGTGCAGATACGCAGTATTTT. The entire variable domain, with the rest obtained from reference TRBV5-1 and TRBJ2-3, is as follows: KAGVTQTPRYLIKTRGQQVTLSCSPISGHRSVSWYQQTPGQGLQFLFEYFSETQRNKGNFPGRFSGRQFSNSRSEMNVSTLELGDSALYLCASGYFSGADTQYFGPGTRLTVL.